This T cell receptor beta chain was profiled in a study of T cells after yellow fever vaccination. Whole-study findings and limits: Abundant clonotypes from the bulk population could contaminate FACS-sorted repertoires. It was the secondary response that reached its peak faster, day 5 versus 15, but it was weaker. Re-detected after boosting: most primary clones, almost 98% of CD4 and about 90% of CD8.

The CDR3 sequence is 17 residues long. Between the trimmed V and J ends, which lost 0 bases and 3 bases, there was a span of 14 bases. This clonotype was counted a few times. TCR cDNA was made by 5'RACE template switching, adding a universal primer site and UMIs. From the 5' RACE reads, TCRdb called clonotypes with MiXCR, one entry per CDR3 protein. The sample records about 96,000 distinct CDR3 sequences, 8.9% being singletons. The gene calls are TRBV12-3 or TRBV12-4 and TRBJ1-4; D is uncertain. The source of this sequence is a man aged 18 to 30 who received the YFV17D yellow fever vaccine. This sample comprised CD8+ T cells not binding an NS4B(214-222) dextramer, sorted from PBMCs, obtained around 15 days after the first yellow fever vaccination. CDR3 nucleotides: TGTGCCAGCAGTTTAGCCCCCCCCCTCCCCTCTAATGAAAAACTGTTTTTT. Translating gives CASSLAPPLPSNEKLFF.